Each of the 6 T cell receptor beta chains below was sequenced from the same sample in a study of early T cells in non-severe SARS-CoV-2 infection. TCRdb redid the calling of the 5' RACE reads with MiXCR, one entry per CDR3 protein. Counted here are under 75,000 distinct CDR3 sequences, roughly 13% occurring once; the ten biggest clones make up almost 8.5%. Sequenced: whole blood. These receptor sequences come from an adult who was a healthcare worker with PCR-confirmed SARS-CoV-2 infection or an uninfected control (not recorded which).

This clonotype was observed a handful of times. This chain uses TRBV16 with TRBJ2-1; 9 positions agree with TRBD1. Germline lookup yields CDR1 KGHSY and CDR2 FQNENV. The length of the CDR3 is 15 residues. The ends lost 0 bases at V and 9 bases at J; junction bases unmatched: 6. CDR3 DNA sequence: TGTGCCAGCAGCCAATCCCCTACAGGGGGCGGTGAGCAGTTCTTC. This gives the protein CASSQSPTGGGEQFF.

This clonotype has ten or more counts. This rearrangement joins TRBV18 to TRBJ2-7; TRBD1 matches at 10 bases. The ends lost 2 bases at V and 3 bases at J; junction bases unmatched: 1. The CDR3 has 14 residues. Germline values: CDR1 KGHSH, CDR2 LQKENI. CDR3 in amino acids: CASSPDRGLYEQYF. CDR3 bases: TGTGCCAGCTCACCAGACAGGGGGCTCTACGAGCAGTACTTC.

The table lists this clonotype with many counts. V usage is TRBV20-1 and J usage is TRBJ2-1; 7 nucleotides match TRBD2. Germline-derived CDR1 and CDR2 are DFQATT and SNEGSKA (reference sequence). The CDR3 spans 13 residues. V trimming: 7 bases; J trimming: 0 bases; junction bases outside the gene matches: 3. Here the CDR3 reads CSERGSSYNEQFF. The CDR3 region has the DNA TGCAGTGAGCGGGGCAGCTCCTACAATGAGCAGTTCTTC.

This clonotype occurred many times. V usage is TRBV7-9 and J usage is TRBJ2-1, with D perhaps given as TRBD1 or TRBD2 (6 bases each). The CDR3 is 17 residues long. Trimming left V 5 bases short and J 4 bases short, with 21 bases between. Germline-derived CDR1 and CDR2 are SEHNR and FQNEAQ (reference sequence). The CDR3 loop is CASSLLAHSGVYNEQFF. The CDR3 nucleotides read TGTGCCAGCAGCCTACTAGCACACTCAGGGGTATACAATGAGCAGTTCTTC. The whole variable domain, filled in from reference TRBV7-9 and TRBJ2-1, reads DTGVSQNPRHKITKRGQNVTFRCDPISEHNRLYWYRQTLGQGPEFLTYFQNEAQLEKSRLLSDRFSAERPKGSFSTLEIQRTEQGDSAMYLCASSLLAHSGVYNEQFFGPGTRLTVL.

There are a few counts of this clonotype. V and J are TRBV14 and TRBJ2-7; D remains unclear. The CDR3 runs to 13 residues. The germline CDR1 and CDR2 sequences are SGHDN and FVKESK. V lost 3 bases, J lost 3 bases, and 9 bases lay in between. CDR3 amino acids: CASSHNSVYEQYF. CDR3 DNA: TGTGCCAGCAGCCACAACAGTGTCTACGAGCAGTACTTC.

The sample holds a few counts of this clonotype. The chain combines TRBV5-4 with TRBJ2-4; TRBD1 matches at 9 bases. This CDR3 region has 16 residues. Germline CDR1 and CDR2: SGHNT and YYREEE (reference sequence). Unmatched junction bases numbered 9, after V lost 4 bases and J lost 4 bases. The CDR3 is CASSRPGQGVKNIQYF. The DNA for the CDR3 is TGTGCCAGCAGCCGGCCGGGACAGGGTGTGAAAAACATTCAGTACTTC. Combining the CDR3 with reference TRBV5-4 and TRBJ2-4 gives the whole variable domain ETGVTQSPTHLIKTRGQQVTLRCSSQSGHNTVSWYQQALGQGPQFIFQYYREEENGRGNFPPRFSGLQFPNYSSELNVNALELDDSALYLCASSRPGQGVKNIQYFGAGTRLSVL.